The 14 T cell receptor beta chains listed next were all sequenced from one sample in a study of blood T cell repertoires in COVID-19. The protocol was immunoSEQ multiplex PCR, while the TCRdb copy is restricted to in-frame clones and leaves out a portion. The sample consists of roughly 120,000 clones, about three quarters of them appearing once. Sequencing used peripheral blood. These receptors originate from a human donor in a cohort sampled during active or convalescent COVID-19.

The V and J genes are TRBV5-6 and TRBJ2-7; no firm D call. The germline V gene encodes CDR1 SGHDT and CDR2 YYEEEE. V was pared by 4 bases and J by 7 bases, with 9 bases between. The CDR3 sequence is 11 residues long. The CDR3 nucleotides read TGTGCCAGCAGCGACATCGAGGAGCAGTACTTC. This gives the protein CASSDIEEQYF. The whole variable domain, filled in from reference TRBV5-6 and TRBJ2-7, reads DAGVTQSPTHLIKTRGQQVTLRCSPKSGHDTVSWYQQALGQGPQFIFQYYEEEERQRGNFPDRFSGHQFPNYSSELNVNALLLGDSALYLCASSDIEEQYFGPGTRLTVT.

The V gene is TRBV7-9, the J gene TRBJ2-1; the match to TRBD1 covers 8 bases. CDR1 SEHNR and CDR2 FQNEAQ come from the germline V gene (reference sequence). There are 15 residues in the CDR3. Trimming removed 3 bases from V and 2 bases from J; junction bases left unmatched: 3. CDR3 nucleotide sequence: TGTGCCAGCAGCTTCCGGACAGGGACCTACAATGAGCAGTTCTTC. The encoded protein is CASSFRTGTYNEQFF.

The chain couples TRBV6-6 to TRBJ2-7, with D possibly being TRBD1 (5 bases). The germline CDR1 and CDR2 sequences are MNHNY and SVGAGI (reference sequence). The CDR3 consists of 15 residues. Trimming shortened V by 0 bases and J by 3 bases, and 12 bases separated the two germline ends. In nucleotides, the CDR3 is TGTGCCAGCAGTTACTCGGGGCAGGGCTACTACGAGCAGTACTTC. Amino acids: CASSYSGQGYYEQYF.

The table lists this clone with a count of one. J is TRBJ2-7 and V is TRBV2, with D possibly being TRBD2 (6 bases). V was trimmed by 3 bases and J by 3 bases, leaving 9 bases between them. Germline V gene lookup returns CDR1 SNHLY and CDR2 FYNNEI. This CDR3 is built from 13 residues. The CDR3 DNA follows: TGTGCCAGCAGTGATCAGGAGGGCTACGAGCAGTACTTC. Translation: CASSDQEGYEQYF.

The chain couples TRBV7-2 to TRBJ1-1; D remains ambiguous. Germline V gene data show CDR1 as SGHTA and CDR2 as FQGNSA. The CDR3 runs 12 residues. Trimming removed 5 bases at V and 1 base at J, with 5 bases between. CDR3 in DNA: TGTGCCAGCAGCCTTTCGAACACTGAAGCTTTCTTT. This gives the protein CASSLSNTEAFF.

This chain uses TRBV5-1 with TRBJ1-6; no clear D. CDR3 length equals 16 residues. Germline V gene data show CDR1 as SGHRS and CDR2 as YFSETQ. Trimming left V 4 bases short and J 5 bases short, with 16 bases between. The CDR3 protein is CASSPQWTTNNSPLHF. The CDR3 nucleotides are TGCGCCAGCAGCCCACAATGGACTACCAATAATTCACCCCTCCACTTT.

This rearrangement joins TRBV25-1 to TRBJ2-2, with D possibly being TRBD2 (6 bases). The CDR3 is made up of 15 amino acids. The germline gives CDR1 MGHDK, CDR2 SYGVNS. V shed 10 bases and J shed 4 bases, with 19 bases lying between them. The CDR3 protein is CATRENGERTGELFF. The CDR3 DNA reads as TGTGCCACCCGGGAGAATGGGGAACGCACCGGGGAGCTGTTTTTT.

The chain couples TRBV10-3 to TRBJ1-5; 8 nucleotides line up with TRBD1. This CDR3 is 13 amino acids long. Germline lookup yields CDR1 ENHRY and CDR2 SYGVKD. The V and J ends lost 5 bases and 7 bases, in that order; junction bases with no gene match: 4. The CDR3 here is CAISQGAEQPQHF. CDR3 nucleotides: TGTGCCATCAGTCAGGGGGCGGAGCAGCCCCAGCATTTT.

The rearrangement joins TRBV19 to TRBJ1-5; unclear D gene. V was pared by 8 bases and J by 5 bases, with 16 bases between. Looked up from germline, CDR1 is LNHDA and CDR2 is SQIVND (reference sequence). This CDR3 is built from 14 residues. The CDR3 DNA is TGTGCCAGTCGAACGATGGGCTTCGATCAGCCCCAGCATTTT. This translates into CASRTMGFDQPQHF.

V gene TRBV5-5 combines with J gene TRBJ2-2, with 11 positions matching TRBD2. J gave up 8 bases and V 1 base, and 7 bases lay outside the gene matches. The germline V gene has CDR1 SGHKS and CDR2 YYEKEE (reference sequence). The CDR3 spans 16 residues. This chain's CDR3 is CASSLSLAGGMGELFF. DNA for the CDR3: TGTGCCAGCAGCTTGAGCCTAGCGGGAGGCATGGGGGAGCTGTTTTTT.

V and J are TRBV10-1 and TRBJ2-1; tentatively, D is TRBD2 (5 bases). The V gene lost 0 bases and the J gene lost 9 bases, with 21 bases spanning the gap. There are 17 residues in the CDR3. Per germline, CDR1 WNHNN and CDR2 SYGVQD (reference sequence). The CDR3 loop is CASSESRFVGFGSEQFF. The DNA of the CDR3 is TGCGCCAGCAGTGAGTCGAGATTTGTTGGATTTGGGAGTGAGCAGTTCTTC.

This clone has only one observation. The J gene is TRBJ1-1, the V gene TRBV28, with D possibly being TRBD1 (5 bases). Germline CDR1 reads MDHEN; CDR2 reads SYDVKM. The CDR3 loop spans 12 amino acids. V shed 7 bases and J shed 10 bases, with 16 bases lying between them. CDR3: CASTSGARGAFF. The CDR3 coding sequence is TGTGCCAGCACATCGGGAGCAAGGGGAGCTTTCTTT.

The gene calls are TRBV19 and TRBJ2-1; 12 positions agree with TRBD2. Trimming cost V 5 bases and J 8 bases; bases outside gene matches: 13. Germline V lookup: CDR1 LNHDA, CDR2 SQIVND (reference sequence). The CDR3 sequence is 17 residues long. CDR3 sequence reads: CASSSSSGTSGLYEQFF. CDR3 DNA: TGTGCCAGTAGTTCCTCTTCCGGGACTAGCGGGCTGTATGAGCAGTTCTTC.

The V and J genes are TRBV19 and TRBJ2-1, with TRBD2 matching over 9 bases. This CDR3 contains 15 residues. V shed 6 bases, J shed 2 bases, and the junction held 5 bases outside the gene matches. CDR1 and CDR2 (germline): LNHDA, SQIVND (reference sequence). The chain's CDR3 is CASSATSGTYNEQFF. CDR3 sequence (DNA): TGTGCCAGTAGCGCGACTAGCGGTACCTACAATGAGCAGTTCTTC.